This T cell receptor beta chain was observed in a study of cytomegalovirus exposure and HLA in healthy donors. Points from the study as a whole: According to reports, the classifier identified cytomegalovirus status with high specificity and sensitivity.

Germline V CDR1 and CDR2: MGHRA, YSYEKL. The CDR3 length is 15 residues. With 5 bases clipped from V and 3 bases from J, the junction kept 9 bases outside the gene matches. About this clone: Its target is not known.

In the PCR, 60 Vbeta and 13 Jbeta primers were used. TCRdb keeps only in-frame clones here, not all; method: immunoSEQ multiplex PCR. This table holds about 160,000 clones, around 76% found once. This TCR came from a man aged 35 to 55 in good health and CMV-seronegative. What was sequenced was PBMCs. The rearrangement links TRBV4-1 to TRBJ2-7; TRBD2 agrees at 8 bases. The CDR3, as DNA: TGCGCCAGCAGCGCCTGGACTAGCCGCCACTACGAGCAGTACTTC. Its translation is CASSAWTSRHYEQYF.